The clone carrying this T cell receptor (beta chain) was counted ten times or more. Germline V lookup: CDR1 LGHDT, CDR2 YNNKEL (reference sequence). CDR3 length: 14 residues. Trimming at V came to 7 bases and at J to 4 bases, leaving 8 bases not matched to a gene. Each CDR3 protein is one row after TCRdb ran MiXCR on the reads. The sample has 4,000 to 5,000 distinct CDR3 sequences, over 7.5% seen once. This rearrangement joins TRBV3-1 to TRBJ2-3; 7 nucleotides agree with TRBD2. The TCR comes from a human donor with rheumatoid arthritis. The specimen sequenced was CD4+ T cells from peripheral blood. The CDR3 region is CASTTTSYADTQYF. The CDR3 DNA is TGTGCCAGCACGACGACTAGCTACGCAGATACGCAGTATTTT.